This TCR beta chain was captured in a study of T cells in Graves' hyperthyroidism and ophthalmopathy. The study defined stable Graves' hyperthyroidism as no ophthalmopathy progression within 18 months. The study enrolled patients aged 18 to 65 with newly diagnosed hyperthyroidism of under 2 months' duration. General observations from the study: From stable hyperthyroidism, ophthalmopathy was set apart by a 13 V-J model. Ophthalmopathy was identified by the model a median about 6.8 months ahead of onset.

Trimming shortened V by 10 bases and J by 2 bases, and 11 bases separated the two germline ends. This CDR3 contains 12 residues. CDR1 is SGHTA, CDR2 FQGNSA, per germline. To note about this clonotype: Its antigen remains unknown.

What was amplified from RNA transcripts were TCR beta CDR3 regions. TCR CDR3 underwent first-round RT-PCR with the HTBI primer set. MiXCR, run by TCRdb on the multiplex PCR reads, gives a single entry per CDR3 protein. The sample lists approximately 560,000 distinct CDR3 sequences; roughly 46% were seen once. V gene TRBV7-2 combines with J gene TRBJ1-2, with a possible D match to TRBD1 (5 bases). Sequencing was performed on peripheral blood or thyroid tissue (not recorded which). This sequence originates from a woman under 30 with Graves' hyperthyroidism. The DNA for the CDR3 is TGTGCCACGGGCTGGACAAACTATGGCTACACCTTC. Its translation: CATGWTNYGYTF.